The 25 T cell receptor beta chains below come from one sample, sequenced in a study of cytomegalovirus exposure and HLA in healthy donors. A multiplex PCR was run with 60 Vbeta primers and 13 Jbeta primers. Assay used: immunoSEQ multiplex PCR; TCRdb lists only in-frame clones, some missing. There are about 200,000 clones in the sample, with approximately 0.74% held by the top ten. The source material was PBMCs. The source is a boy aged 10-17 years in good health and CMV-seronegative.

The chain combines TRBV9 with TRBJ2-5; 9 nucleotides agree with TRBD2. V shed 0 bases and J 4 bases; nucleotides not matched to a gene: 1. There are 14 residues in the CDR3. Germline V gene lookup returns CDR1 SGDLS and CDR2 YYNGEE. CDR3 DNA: TGTGCCAGCAGCGTAGGAGCGGGGGGAGAGACCCAGTACTTC. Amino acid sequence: CASSVGAGGETQYF.

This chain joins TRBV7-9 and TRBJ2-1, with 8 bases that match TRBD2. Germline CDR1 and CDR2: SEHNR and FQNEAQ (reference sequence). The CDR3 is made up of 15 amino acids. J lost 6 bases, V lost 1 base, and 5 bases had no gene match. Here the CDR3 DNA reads TGTGCCAGCAGCTTAGGACGGGGGGGCCGCAATGAGCAGTTCTTC. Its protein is CASSLGRGGRNEQFF.

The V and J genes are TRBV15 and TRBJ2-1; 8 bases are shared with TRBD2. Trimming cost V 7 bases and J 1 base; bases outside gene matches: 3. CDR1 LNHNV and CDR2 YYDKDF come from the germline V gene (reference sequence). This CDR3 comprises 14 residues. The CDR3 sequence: CATNRGGSYNEQFF. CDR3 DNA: TGTGCCACCAATCGCGGGGGGTCCTACAATGAGCAGTTCTTC.

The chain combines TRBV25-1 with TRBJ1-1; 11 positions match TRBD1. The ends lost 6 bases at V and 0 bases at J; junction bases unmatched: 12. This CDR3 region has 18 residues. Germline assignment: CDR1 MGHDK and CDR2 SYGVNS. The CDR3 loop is CASRLPGGTGGMNTEAFF. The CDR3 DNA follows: TGTGCCAGCAGATTACCAGGGGGGACAGGGGGGATGAACACTGAAGCTTTCTTT.

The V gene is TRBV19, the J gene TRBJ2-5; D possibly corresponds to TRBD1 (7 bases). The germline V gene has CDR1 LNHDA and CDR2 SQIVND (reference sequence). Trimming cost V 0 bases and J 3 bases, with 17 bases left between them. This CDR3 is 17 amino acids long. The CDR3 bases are TGTGCCAGTAGTATAGATCGACAGGGAGGAGGAGAAGAGACCCAGTACTTC. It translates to CASSIDRQGGGEETQYF.

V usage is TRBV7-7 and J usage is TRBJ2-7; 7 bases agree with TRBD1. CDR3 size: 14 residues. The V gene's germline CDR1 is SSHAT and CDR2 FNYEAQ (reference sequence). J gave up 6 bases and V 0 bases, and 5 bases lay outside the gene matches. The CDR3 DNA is TGTGCCAGCAGCTTAGCACAGGGGATGGGCGAGCAGTACTTC. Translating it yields CASSLAQGMGEQYF.

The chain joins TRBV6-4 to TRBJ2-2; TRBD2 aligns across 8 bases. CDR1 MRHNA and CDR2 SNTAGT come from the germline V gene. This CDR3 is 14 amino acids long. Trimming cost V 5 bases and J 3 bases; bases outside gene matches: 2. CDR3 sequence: CASSQLADTGELFF. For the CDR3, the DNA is TGTGCCAGCAGTCAACTAGCGGACACCGGGGAGCTGTTTTTT.

CDR3 in amino acids: CAWSTPRRQALNTEAFF. The CDR3 DNA reads TGTGCCTGGAGTACCCCGCGAAGACAGGCGTTGAACACTGAAGCTTTCTTT. This rearrangement joins TRBV30 to TRBJ1-1; a possible D gene is TRBD1 (6 bases). The length of the CDR3 is 17 residues. V lost 2 bases and J 0 bases, leaving 19 bases between the germline ends. Germline CDR1 GTSNPN, CDR2 SVGIG (reference sequence). The entire variable domain, with the rest obtained from reference TRBV30 and TRBJ1-1, is as follows: SQTIHQWPATLVQPVGSPLSLECTVEGTSNPNLYWYRQAAGRGLQLLFYSVGIGQISSEVPQNLSASRPQDRQFILSSKKLLLSDSGFYLCAWSTPRRQALNTEAFFGQGTRLTVV.

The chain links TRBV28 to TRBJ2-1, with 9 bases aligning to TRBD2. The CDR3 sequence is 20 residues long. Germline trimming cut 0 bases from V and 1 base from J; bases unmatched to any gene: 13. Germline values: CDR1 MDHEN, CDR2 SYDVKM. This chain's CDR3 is CASSLWGGTSPARSYNEQFF. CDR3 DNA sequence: TGTGCCAGCAGTTTATGGGGGGGGACTAGCCCCGCGCGGTCCTACAATGAGCAGTTCTTC.

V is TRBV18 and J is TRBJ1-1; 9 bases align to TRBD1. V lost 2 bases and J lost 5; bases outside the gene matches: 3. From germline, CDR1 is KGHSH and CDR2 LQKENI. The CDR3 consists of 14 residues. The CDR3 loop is CASSPGTGNTEAFF. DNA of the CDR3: TGTGCCAGCTCACCAGGGACAGGGAATACTGAAGCTTTCTTT.

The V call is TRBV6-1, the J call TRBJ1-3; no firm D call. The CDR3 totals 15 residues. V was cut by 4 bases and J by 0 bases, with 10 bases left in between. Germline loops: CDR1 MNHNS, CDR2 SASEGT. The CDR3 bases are TGTGCCAGCAGTGTAGAGAGAAGCTCTGGAAACACCATATATTTT. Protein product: CASSVERSSGNTIYF.

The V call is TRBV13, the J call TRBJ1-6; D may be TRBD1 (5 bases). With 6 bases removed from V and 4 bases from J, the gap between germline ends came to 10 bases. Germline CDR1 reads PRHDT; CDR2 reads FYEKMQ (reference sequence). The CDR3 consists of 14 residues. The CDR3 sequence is CASSTRVYNSPLHF. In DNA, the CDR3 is TGTGCCAGCAGTACCAGGGTTTATAATTCACCCCTCCACTTT.

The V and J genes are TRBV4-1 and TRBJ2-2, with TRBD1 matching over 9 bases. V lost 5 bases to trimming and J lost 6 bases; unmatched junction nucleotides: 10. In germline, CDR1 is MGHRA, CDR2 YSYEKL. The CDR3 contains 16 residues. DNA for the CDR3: TGCGCCAGCAGCTCACACAGGGGGCAGACCCCCGGGGAGCTGTTTTTT. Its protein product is CASSSHRGQTPGELFF.

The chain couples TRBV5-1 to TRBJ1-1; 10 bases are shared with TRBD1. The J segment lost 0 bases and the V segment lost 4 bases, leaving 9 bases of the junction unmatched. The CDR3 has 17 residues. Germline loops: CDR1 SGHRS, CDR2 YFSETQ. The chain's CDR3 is CASSLFRDRGMNTEAFF. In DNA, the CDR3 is TGCGCCAGCAGCCTCTTCCGGGACAGGGGAATGAACACTGAAGCTTTCTTT.

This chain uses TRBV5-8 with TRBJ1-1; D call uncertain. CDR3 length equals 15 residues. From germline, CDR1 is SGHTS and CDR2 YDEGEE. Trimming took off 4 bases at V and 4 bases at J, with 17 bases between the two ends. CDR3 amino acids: CASSPSRTRGTEAFF. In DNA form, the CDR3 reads TGTGCCAGCAGCCCCTCCAGGACTCGGGGCACTGAAGCTTTCTTT.

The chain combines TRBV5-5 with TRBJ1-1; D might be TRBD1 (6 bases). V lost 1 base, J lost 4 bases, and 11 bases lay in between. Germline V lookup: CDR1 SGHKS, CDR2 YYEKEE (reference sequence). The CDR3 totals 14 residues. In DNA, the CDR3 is TGTGCCAGCAGCTTGAAGGGGGTGGCCACTGAAGCTTTCTTT. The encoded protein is CASSLKGVATEAFF.

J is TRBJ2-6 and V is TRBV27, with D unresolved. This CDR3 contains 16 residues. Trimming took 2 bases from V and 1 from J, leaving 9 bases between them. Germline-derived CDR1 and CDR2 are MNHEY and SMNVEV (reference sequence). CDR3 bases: TGTGCCAGCAGTTTACTCCCGCTATCTGGGGCCAACGTCCTGACTTTC. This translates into CASSLLPLSGANVLTF. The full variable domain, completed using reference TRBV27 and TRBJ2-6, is EAQVTQNPRYLITVTGKKLTVTCSQNMNHEYMSWYRQDPGLGLRQIYYSMNVEVTDKGDVPEGYKVSRKEKRNFPLILESPSPNQTSLYFCASSLLPLSGANVLTFGAGSRLTVL.

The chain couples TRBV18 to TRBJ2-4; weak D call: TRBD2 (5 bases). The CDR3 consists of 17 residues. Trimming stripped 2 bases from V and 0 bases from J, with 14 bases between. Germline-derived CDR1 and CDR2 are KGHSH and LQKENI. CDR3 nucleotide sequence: TGTGCCAGCTCACCAGAGGGTGCTGAAGTAGCCAAAAACATTCAGTACTTC. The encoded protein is CASSPEGAEVAKNIQYF.

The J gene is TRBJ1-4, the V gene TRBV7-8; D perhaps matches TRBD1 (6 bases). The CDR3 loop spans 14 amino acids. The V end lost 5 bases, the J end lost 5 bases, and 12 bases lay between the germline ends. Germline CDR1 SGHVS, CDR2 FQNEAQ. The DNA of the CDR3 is TGTGCCAGCAGCAGCAGACAGGCAAATGAAAAACTGTTTTTT. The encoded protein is CASSSRQANEKLFF.

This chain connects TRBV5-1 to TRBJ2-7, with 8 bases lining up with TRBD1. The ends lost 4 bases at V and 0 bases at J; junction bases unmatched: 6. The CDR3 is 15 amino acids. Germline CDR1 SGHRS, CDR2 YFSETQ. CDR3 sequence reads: CASSARTGNSYEQYF. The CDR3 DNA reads TGCGCCAGCAGCGCCCGGACAGGGAACTCCTACGAGCAGTACTTC.

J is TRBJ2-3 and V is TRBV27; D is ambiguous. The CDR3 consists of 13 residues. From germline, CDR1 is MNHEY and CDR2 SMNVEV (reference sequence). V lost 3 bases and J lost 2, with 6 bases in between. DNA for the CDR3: TGTGCCAGCAGTTTTCGGTACACAGATACGCAGTATTTT. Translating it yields CASSFRYTDTQYF.

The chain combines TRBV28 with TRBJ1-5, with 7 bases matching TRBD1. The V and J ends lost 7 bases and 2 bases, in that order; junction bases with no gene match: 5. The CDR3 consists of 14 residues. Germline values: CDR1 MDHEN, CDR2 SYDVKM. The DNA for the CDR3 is TGTGCCAGCATTACAGGGGTGGGCAATCAGCCCCAGCATTTT. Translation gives CASITGVGNQPQHF.

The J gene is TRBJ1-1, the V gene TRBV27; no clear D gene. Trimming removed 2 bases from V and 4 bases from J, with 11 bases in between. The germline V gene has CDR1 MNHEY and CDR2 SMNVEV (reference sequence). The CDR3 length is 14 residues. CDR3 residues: CASSLGTGITEAFF. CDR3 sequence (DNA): TGTGCCAGCAGTTTAGGAACGGGGATCACTGAAGCTTTCTTT.

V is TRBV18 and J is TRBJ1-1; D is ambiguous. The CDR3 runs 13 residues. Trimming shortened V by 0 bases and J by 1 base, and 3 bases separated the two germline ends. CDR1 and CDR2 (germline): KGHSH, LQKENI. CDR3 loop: CASSPPRNTEAFF. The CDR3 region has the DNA TGTGCCAGCTCACCACCGAGGAACACTGAAGCTTTCTTT.

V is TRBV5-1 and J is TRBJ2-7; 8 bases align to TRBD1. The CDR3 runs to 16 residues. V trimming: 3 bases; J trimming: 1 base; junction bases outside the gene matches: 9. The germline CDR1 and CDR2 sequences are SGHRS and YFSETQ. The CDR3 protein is CASSYPGTGLSYEQYF. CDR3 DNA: TGCGCCAGCAGCTATCCCGGGACAGGTCTATCCTACGAGCAGTACTTC. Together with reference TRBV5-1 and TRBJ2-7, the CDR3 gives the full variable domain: KAGVTQTPRYLIKTRGQQVTLSCSPISGHRSVSWYQQTPGQGLQFLFEYFSETQRNKGNFPGRFSGRQFSNSRSEMNVSTLELGDSALYLCASSYPGTGLSYEQYFGPGTRLTVT.